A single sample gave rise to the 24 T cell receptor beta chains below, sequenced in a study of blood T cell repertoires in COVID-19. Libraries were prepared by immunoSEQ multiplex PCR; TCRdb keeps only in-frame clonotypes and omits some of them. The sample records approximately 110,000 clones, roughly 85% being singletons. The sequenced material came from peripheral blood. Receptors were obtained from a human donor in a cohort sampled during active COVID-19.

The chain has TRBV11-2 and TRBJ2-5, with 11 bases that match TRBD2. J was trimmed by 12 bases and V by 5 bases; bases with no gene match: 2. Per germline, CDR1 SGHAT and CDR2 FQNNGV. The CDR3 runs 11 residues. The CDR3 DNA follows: TGTGCCAGCAGCACGGGACTAGCGGAGTACTTC. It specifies CASSTGLAEYF.

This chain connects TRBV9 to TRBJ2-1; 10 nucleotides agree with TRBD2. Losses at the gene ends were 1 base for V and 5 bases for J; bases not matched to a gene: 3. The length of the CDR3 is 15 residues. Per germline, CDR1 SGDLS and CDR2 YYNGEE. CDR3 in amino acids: CASSVRTSGHNEQFF. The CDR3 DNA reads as TGTGCCAGCAGCGTAAGGACTAGCGGCCACAATGAGCAGTTCTTC.

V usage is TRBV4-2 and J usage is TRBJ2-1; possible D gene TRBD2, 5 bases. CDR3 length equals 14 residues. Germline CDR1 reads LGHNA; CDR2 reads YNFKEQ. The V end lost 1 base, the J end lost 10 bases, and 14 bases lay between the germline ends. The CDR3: CASSQVESTGEQFF. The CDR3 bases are TGTGCCAGCAGCCAAGTCGAGTCGACGGGAGAGCAGTTCTTC.

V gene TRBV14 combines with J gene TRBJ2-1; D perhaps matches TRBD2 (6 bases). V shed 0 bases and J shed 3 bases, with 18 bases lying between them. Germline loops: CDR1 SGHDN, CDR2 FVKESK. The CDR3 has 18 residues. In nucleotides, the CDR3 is TGTGCCAGCAGCCAAGAGGACTGGAGCGGGCGTTACTACAATGAGCAGTTCTTC. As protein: CASSQEDWSGRYYNEQFF.

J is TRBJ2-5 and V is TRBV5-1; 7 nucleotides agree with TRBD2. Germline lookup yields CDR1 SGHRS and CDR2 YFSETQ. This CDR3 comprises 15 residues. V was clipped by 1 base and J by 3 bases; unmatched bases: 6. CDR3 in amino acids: CASSLMGGGEETQYF. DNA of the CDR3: TGCGCCAGCAGCTTGATGGGCGGGGGTGAAGAGACCCAGTACTTC.

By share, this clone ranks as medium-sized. The CDR3 nucleotides are TGTGCCAGCTCACCAAAGCTAGCGGGAGGAGCGACCTACGAGCAGTACTTC. This gives the protein CASSPKLAGGATYEQYF. V usage is TRBV18 and J usage is TRBJ2-7; 11 bases map to TRBD2. The germline V gene encodes CDR1 KGHSH and CDR2 LQKENI. J was trimmed by 2 bases and V by 2 bases; bases with no gene match: 8. CDR3 size: 17 residues.

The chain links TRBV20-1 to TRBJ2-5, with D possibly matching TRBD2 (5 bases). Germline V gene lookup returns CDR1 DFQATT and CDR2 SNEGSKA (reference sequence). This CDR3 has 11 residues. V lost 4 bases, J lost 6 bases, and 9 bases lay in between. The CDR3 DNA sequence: TGCAGTGCTACCGACGGGAAGACCCAGTACTTC. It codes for CSATDGKTQYF.

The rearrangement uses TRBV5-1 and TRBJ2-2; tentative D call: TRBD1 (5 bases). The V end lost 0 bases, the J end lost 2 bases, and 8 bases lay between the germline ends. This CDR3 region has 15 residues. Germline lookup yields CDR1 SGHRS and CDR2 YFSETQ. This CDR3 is CASSLGQPNTGELFF. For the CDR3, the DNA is TGCGCCAGCAGCTTGGGACAGCCAAACACCGGGGAGCTGTTTTTT. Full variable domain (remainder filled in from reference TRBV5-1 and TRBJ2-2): KAGVTQTPRYLIKTRGQQVTLSCSPISGHRSVSWYQQTPGQGLQFLFEYFSETQRNKGNFPGRFSGRQFSNSRSEMNVSTLELGDSALYLCASSLGQPNTGELFFGEGSRLTVL.

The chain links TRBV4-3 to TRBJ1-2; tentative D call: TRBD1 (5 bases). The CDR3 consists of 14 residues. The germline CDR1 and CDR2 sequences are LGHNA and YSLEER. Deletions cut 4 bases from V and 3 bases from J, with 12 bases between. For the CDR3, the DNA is TGCGCCAGCAGCCCCGCCTGGGGGGACTATGGCTACACCTTC. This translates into CASSPAWGDYGYTF.

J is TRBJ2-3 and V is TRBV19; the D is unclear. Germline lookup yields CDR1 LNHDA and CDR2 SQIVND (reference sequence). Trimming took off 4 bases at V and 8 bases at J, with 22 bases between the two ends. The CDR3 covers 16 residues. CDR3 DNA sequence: TGTGCCAGTAGTACCCTGCACTCCTCAAGAACCCTTACGCAGTATTTT. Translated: CASSTLHSSRTLTQYF.

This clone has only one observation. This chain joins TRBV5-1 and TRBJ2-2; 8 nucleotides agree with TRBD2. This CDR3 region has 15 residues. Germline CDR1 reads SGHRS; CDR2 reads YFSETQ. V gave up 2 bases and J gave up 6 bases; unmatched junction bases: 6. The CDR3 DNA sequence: TGCGCCAGCAGCTTAGCCACTAGCGGCGCCGGGGAGCTGTTTTTT. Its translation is CASSLATSGAGELFF.

CDR3 protein: CASSPIQGPNQPQHF. The CDR3 DNA follows: TGTGCCAGCAGCCCCATACAGGGGCCTAATCAGCCCCAGCATTTT. The chain recombines TRBV7-2 with TRBJ1-5; TRBD1 matches 7 bases. With 5 bases clipped from V and 4 bases from J, the junction kept 8 bases outside the gene matches. Per germline, CDR1 SGHTA and CDR2 FQGNSA. This CDR3 region has 15 residues.

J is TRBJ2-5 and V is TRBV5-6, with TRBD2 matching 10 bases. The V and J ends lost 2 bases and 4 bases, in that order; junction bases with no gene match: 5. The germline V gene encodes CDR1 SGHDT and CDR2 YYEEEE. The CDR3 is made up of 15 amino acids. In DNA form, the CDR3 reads TGTGCCAGCAGCTTAGCCAGCGGGAGGGGAGAGACCCAGTACTTC. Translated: CASSLASGRGETQYF.

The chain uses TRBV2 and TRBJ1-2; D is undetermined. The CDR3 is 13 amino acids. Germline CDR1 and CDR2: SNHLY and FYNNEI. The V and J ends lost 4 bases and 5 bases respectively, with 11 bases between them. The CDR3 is CASSAEREYGYTF. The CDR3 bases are TGTGCCAGCAGTGCGGAGAGAGAGTATGGCTACACCTTC.

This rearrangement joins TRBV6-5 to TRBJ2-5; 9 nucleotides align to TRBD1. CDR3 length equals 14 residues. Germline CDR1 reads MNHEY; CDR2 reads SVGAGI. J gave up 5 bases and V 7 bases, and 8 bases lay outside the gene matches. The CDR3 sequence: CASNPTGGWETQYF. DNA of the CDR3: TGTGCCAGCAACCCTACAGGGGGCTGGGAGACCCAGTACTTC.

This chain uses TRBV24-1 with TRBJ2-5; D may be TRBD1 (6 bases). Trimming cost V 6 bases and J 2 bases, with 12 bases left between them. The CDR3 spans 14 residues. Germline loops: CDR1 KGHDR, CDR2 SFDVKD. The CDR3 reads CATSRWTAQETQYF. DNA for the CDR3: TGTGCCACCAGTAGGTGGACAGCGCAAGAGACCCAGTACTTC.

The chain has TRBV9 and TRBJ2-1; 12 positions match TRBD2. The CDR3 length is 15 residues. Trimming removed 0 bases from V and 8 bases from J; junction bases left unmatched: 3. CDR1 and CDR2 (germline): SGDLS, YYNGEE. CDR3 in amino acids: CASSVGASGGDEQFF. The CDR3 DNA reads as TGTGCCAGCAGCGTAGGGGCTAGCGGGGGGGATGAGCAGTTCTTC.

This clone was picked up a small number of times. The CDR3 DNA sequence: TGTGCCAGCAGCCCCGAGCGCGCTGAAGCTTTCTTT. Its translation is CASSPERAEAFF. The V and J genes are TRBV7-8 and TRBJ1-1; D call uncertain. The germline gives CDR1 SGHVS, CDR2 FQNEAQ. V lost 5 bases and J lost 6, with 10 bases in between. The CDR3 loop spans 12 amino acids.

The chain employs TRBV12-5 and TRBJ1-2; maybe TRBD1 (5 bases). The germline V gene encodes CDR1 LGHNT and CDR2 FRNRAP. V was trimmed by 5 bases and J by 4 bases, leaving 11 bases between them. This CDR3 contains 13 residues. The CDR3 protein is CASGTGTLYGYTF. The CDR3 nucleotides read TGTGCTAGTGGTACCGGGACTCTCTATGGCTACACCTTC.

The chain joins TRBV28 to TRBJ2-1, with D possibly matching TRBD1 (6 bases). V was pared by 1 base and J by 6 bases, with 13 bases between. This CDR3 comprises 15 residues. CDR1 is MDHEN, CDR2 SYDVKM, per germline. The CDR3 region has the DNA TGTGCCAGCAGTTTATCAGGGGAAGGTGGCAATGAGCAGTTCTTC. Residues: CASSLSGEGGNEQFF.

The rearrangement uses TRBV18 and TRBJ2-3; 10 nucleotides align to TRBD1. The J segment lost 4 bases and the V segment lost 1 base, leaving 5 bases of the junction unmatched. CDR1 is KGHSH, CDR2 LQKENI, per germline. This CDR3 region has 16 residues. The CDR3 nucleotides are TGTGCCAGCTCACCACGTTGGGACAGGGGCCCAGATACGCAGTATTTT. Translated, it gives CASSPRWDRGPDTQYF.

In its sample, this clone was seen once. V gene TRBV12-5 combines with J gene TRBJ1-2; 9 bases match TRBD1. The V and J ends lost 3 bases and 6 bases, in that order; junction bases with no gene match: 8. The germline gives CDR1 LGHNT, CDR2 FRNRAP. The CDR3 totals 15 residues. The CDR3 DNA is TGTGCTAGTGGTTTTGCCACAGGGGGCAGGGATGGCTACACCTTC. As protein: CASGFATGGRDGYTF.

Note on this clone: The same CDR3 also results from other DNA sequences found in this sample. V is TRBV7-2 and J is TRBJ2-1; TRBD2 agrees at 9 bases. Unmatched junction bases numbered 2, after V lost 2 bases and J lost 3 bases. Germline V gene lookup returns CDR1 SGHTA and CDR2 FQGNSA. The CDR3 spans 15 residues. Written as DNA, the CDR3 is TGTGCCAGCAGCTTAAGCGGGGGGTTCTACAATGAGCAGTTCTTC. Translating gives CASSLSGGFYNEQFF.

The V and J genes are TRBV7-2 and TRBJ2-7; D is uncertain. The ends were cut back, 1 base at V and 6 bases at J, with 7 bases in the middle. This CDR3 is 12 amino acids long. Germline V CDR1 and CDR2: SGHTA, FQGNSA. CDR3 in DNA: TGTGCCAGCAGCTTAGGGCAAAGCGAGCAGTACTTC. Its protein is CASSLGQSEQYF.